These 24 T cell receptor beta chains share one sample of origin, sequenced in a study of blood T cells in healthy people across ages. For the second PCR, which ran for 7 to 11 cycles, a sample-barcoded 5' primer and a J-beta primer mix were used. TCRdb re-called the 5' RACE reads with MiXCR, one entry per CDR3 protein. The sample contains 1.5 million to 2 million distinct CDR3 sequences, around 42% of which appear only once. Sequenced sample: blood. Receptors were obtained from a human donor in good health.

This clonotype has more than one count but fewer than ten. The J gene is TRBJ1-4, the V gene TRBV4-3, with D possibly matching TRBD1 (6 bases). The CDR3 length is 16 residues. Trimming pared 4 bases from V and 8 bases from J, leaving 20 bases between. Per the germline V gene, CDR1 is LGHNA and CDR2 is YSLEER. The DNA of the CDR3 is TGCGCCAGCAGCCCGATACAACAGGGAGTCCGGGAAAAACTGTTTTTT. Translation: CASSPIQQGVREKLFF.

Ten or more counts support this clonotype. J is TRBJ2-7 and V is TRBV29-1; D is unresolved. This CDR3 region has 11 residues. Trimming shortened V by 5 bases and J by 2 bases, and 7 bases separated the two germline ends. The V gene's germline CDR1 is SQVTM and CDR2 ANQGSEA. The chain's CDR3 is CSVLVAYEQYF. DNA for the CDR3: TGCAGCGTTCTTGTCGCCTACGAGCAGTACTTC.

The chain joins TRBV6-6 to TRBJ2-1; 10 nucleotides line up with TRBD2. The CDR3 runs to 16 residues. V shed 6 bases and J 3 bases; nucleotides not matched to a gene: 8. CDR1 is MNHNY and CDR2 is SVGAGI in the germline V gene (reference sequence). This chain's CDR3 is CASSSSGGSFYNEQFF. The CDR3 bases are TGTGCCAGCAGCAGTAGCGGGGGGTCCTTCTACAATGAGCAGTTCTTC.

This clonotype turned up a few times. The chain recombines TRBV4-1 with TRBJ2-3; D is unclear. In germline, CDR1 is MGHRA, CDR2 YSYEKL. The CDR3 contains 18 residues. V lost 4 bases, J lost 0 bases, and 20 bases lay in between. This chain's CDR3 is CASSPLGSTRESTDTQYF. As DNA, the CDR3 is TGCGCCAGCAGCCCCTTAGGGTCTACAAGGGAAAGCACAGATACGCAGTATTTT.

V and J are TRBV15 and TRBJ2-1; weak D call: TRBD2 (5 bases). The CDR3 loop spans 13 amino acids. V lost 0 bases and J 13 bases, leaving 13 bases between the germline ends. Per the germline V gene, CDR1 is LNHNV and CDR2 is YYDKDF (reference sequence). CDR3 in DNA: TGTGCCACCAGCAGAGATCGGGGAGAGACCCAGTTCTTC. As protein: CATSRDRGETQFF.

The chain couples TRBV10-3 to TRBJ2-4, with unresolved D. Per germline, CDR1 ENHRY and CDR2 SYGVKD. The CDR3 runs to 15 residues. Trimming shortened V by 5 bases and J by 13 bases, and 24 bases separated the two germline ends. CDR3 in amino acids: CAISRRSSSYNEQYF. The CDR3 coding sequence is TGTGCCATCAGTCGACGGAGCTCATCCTACAATGAGCAGTACTTC.

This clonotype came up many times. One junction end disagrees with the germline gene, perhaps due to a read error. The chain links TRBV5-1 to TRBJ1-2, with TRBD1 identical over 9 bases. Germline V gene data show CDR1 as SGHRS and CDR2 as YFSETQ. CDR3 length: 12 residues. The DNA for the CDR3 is TGTGCCAGCAGCTGGGACAGGGATGGCTACACCTTC. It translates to CASSWDRDGYTF.

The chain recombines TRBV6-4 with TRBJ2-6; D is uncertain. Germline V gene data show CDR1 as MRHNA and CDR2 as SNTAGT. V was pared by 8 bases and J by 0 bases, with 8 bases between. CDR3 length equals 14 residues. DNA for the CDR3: TGTGCCAGCTACAGACCCTCTGGGGCCAACGTCCTGACTTTC. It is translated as CASYRPSGANVLTF.

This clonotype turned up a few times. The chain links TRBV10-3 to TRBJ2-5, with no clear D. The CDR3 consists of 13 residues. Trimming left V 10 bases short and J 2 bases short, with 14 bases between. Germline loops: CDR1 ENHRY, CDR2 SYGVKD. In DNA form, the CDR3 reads TGTGCCACCCATGGGCTAATACAAGAGACCCAGTACTTC. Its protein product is CATHGLIQETQYF.

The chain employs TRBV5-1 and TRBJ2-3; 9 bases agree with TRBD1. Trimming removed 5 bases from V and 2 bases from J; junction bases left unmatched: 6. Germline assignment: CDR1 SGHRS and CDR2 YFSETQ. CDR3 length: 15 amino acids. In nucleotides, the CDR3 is TGCGCCAGCAGTAAGGGACAGGGTATCACAGATACGCAGTATTTT. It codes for CASSKGQGITDTQYF.

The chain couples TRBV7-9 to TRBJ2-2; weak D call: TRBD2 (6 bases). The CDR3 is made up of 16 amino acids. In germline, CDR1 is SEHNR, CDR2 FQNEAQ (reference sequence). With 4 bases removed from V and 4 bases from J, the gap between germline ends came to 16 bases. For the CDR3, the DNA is TGTGCCAGCAGCTGGACTAACCCAGTCGGCACCGGGGAGCTGTTTTTT. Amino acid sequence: CASSWTNPVGTGELFF.

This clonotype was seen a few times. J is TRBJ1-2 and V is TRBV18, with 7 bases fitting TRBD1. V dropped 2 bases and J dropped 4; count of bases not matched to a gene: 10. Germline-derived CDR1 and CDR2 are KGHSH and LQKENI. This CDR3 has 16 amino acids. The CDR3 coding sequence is TGTGCCAGCTCACCAGGGAGTATCAGGGACAGCTATGGCTACACCTTC. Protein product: CASSPGSIRDSYGYTF.

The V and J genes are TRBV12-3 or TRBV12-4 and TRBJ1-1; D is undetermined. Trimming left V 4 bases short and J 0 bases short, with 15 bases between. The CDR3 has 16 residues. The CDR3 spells CASSSDWERMNTEAFF. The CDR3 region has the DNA TGTGCCAGCAGTTCTGACTGGGAGAGGATGAACACTGAAGCTTTCTTT.

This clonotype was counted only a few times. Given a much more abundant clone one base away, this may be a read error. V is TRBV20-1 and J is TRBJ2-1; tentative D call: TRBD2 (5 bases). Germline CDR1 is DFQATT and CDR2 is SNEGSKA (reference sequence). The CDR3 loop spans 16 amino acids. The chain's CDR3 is CSVRDLNGVSYNEQFF. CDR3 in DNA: TGCAGTGTTAGAGATCTCAACGGGGTCTCCTACAATGAGCAGTTCTTC.

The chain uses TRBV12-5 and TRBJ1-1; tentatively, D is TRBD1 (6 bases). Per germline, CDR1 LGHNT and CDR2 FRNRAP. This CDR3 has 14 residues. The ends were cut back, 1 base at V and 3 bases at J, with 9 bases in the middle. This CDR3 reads CASGLGGRDTEAFF. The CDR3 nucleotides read TGTGCTAGTGGTTTGGGGGGGCGGGACACTGAAGCTTTCTTT.

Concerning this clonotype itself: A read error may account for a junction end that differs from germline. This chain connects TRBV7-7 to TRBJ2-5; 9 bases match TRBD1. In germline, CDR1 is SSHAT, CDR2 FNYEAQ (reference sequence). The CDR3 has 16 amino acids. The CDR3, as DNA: TGTGCTAGCAGCTTGAGCTTAGGGACAGGGAAAGAGACCCAGTACTTC. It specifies CASSLSLGTGKETQYF. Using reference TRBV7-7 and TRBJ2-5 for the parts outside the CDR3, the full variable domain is GAGVSQSPRYKVTKRGQDVTLRCDPISSHATLYWYQQALGQGPEFLTYFNYEAQPDKSGLPSDRFSAERPEGSISTLTIQRTEQRDSAMYRCASSLSLGTGKETQYFGPGTRLLVL.

CDR3 region: CSASPSGSTDTQYF. CDR3 DNA: TGCAGTGCTAGCCCTAGCGGTAGCACAGATACGCAGTATTTT. This chain connects TRBV20-1 to TRBJ2-3; 7 bases fit TRBD2. In germline, CDR1 is DFQATT, CDR2 SNEGSKA (reference sequence). V gave up 3 bases and J gave up 0 bases; unmatched junction bases: 3. The CDR3 has 14 amino acids.

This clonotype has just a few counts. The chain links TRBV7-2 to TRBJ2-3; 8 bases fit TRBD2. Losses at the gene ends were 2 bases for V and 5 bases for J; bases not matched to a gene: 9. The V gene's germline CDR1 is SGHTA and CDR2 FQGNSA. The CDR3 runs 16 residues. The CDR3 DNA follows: TGTGCCAGCAGCTTACTAGCGGGCTCGTCAGGAGATACGCAGTATTTT. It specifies CASSLLAGSSGDTQYF.

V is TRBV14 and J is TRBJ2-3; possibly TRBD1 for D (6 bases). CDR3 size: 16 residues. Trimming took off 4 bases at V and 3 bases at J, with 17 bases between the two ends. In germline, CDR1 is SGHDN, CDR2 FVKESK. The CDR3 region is CASSRYRDKMTDTQYF. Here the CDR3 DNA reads TGTGCCAGCAGCCGGTACCGGGACAAGATGACAGATACGCAGTATTTT.

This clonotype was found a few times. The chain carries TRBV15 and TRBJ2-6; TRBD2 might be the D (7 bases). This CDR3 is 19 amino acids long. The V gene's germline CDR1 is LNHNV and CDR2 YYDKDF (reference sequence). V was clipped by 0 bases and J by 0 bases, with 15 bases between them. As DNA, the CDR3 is TGTGCCACCAGCAGAGATGGAGGCGGGGGCATCTCTGGGGCCAACGTCCTGACTTTC. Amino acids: CATSRDGGGGISGANVLTF. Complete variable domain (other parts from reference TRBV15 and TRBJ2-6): DAMVIQNPRYQVTQFGKPVTLSCSQTLNHNVMYWYQQKSSQAPKLLFHYYDKDFNNEADTPDNFQSRRPNTSFCFLDIRSPGLGDTAMYLCATSRDGGGGISGANVLTFGAGSRLTVL.

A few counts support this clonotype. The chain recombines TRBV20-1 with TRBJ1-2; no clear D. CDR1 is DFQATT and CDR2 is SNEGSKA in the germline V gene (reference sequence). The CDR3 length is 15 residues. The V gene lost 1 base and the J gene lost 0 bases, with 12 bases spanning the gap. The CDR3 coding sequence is TGCAGTGCTAGAGTACCCACTGGGTCTAACTATGGCTACACCTTC. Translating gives CSARVPTGSNYGYTF.

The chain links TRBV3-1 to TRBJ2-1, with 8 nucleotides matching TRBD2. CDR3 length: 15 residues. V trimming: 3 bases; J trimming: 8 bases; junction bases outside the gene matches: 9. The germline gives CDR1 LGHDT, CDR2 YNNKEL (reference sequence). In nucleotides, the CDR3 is TGTGCCAGCAGCCAGGGACTAGTGGGTCCCGATGAGCAGTTCTTC. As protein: CASSQGLVGPDEQFF.

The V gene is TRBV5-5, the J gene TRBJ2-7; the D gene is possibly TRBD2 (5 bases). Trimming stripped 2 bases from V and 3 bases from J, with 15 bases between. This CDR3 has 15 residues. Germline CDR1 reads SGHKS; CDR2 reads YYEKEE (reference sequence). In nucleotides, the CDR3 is TGTGCCAGCAGCTTAGGTCTAGATGACTACTACGAGCAGTACTTC. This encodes CASSLGLDDYYEQYF.

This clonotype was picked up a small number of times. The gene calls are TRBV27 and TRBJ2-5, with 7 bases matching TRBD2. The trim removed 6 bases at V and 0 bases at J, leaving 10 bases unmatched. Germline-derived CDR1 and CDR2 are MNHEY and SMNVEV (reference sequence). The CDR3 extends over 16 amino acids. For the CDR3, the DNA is TGTGCCAGCAGCGGTTCCCAGCGGGAATACCAAGAGACCCAGTACTTC. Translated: CASSGSQREYQETQYF.